One sample yielded the 21 T cell receptor beta chains listed below, sequenced in a study of T cell clones after liver transplantation. TCRdb's table, derived via immunoSEQ multiplex PCR, lists solely in-frame clones and lacks some. The table has tens of thousands of clones, 90% seen once. The sequences come from CD4+ T cells from blood, collected before liver transplant. These receptors originate from a human donor who received a liver transplant.

V gene TRBV14 combines with J gene TRBJ2-6; tentatively, D is TRBD1 (5 bases). The CDR3 sequence is 14 residues long. Germline V gene data show CDR1 as SGHDN and CDR2 as FVKESK. The germline V and J ends were trimmed by 5 bases and 4 bases, with 9 bases remaining between them. Here the CDR3 reads CASSANRGANVLTF. DNA for the CDR3: TGTGCCAGCAGCGCAAACAGGGGGGCCAACGTCCTGACTTTC.

V and J are TRBV11-2 and TRBJ2-5, with TRBD2 matching 7 bases. Per germline, CDR1 SGHAT and CDR2 FQNNGV. The CDR3 consists of 14 residues. V lost 1 base, J lost 4 bases, and 3 bases stayed unmatched. The CDR3 sequence: CASSLGGGRETQYF. The CDR3 DNA reads as TGTGCCAGCAGCTTAGGGGGAGGGCGAGAGACCCAGTACTTC.

The chain uses TRBV11-2 and TRBJ2-7; maybe TRBD2 (6 bases). This CDR3 is 18 amino acids long. Germline CDR1 reads SGHAT; CDR2 reads FQNNGV. The V end lost 5 bases, the J end lost 0 bases, and 23 bases lay between the germline ends. The CDR3 region has the DNA TGTGCCAGCAGCCCCTCCCCAGTCCAGCGGGTGAGCTCCTACGAGCAGTACTTC. This codes for CASSPSPVQRVSSYEQYF. Together with reference TRBV11-2 and TRBJ2-7, the CDR3 gives the full variable domain: EAGVAQSPRYKIIEKRQSVAFWCNPISGHATLYWYQQILGQGPKLLIQFQNNGVVDDSQLPKDRFSAERLKGVDSTLKIQPAKLEDSAVYLCASSPSPVQRVSSYEQYFGPGTRLTVT.

The CDR3 region is CASQMGRLSAGELFF. CDR3 DNA: TGTGCCAGCCAAATGGGGAGACTTAGTGCCGGGGAGCTGTTTTTT. The chain joins TRBV19 to TRBJ2-2; tentative D call: TRBD2 (5 bases). The CDR3 loop spans 15 amino acids. CDR1 LNHDA and CDR2 SQIVND come from the germline V gene (reference sequence). V was clipped by 9 bases and J by 6 bases, with 20 bases between them.

This rearrangement joins TRBV7-2 to TRBJ2-1; D remains ambiguous. V was cut by 5 bases and J by 6 bases, with 14 bases left in between. CDR1 and CDR2 (germline): SGHTA, FQGNSA. This CDR3 is 14 amino acids long. CDR3 nucleotides: TGTGCCAGCAGCCCCGGTCTGGTGGCCAATGAGCAGTTCTTC. It encodes CASSPGLVANEQFF.

This clone occurred a few times. As DNA, the CDR3 is TGTGCCAGCAGTGGGAAAGGGAGGGTCACCGGGGAGCTGTTTTTT. Translated, it gives CASSGKGRVTGELFF. V gene TRBV2 combines with J gene TRBJ2-2, with 7 bases that match TRBD2. Trimming took 4 bases from V and 4 from J; bases not matched to a gene: 6. Germline CDR1 and CDR2: SNHLY and FYNNEI. The CDR3 totals 15 residues.

The gene calls are TRBV30 and TRBJ1-6; 10 bases fit TRBD1. Germline CDR1 reads GTSNPN; CDR2 reads SVGIG (reference sequence). The CDR3 is made up of 15 amino acids. V lost 2 bases, J lost 10 bases, and 8 bases stayed unmatched. CDR3 loop: CAWSPPGQGYSPLHF. The CDR3 region has the DNA TGTGCCTGGAGTCCCCCGGGACAGGGGTACTCACCCCTCCACTTT. The full variable domain, in which reference TRBV30 and TRBJ1-6 provide the parts outside the CDR3, is SQTIHQWPATLVQPVGSPLSLECTVEGTSNPNLYWYRQAAGRGLQLLFYSVGIGQISSEVPQNLSASRPQDRQFILSSKKLLLSDSGFYLCAWSPPGQGYSPLHFGNGTRLTVT.

The chain recombines TRBV28 with TRBJ2-5, with TRBD1 matching 9 bases. Matching the DNA end better, TRBJ2-7 makes the J call doubtful. This CDR3 is built from 12 residues. Per germline, CDR1 MDHEN and CDR2 SYDVKM. CDR3 bases: TGTGCCAGCAAAACAGGGGGCGGCGAGCAGTACTTC. Its protein is CASKTGGGEQYF.

The V call is TRBV5-4, the J call TRBJ2-2; possible D gene TRBD1, 6 bases. V was trimmed by 3 bases and J by 6 bases, leaving 12 bases between them. Germline lookup yields CDR1 SGHNT and CDR2 YYREEE (reference sequence). This CDR3 is 14 amino acids long. For the CDR3, the DNA is TGTGCCAGCAGCTACAGGGTCGGTCCCGGGGAGCTGTTTTTT. Its translation: CASSYRVGPGELFF.

The chain carries TRBV15 and TRBJ2-1; no reliable D call. Germline CDR1 LNHNV, CDR2 YYDKDF (reference sequence). The V and J ends lost 5 bases and 8 bases respectively, with 13 bases between them. There are 13 residues in the CDR3. CDR3 coding DNA: TGTGCCACCAGCCCTCGCAAAGGCCATGAGCAGTTCTTC. Protein sequence: CATSPRKGHEQFF.

V gene TRBV29-1 combines with J gene TRBJ2-2, with D perhaps matching TRBD2 (6 bases). Trimming removed 6 bases at V and 5 bases at J, with 16 bases between. The CDR3 consists of 14 residues. The germline V gene encodes CDR1 SQVTM and CDR2 ANQGSEA. The CDR3 DNA reads TGCAGCGTCAAAGGACTAAAGGAGACCGGGGAGCTGTTTTTT. Its translation is CSVKGLKETGELFF.

The V call is TRBV5-6, the J call TRBJ1-2, with a tentative D call TRBD1 (6 bases). There are 15 residues in the CDR3. Germline V gene sequence: CDR1 SGHDT, CDR2 YYEEEE. The V end was cut by 3 bases, the J end by 0 bases, with 12 bases between. CDR3 protein: CASSSAGGSNYGYTF. The CDR3 DNA follows: TGTGCCAGCAGCTCGGCCGGGGGCTCTAACTATGGCTACACCTTC.

The gene calls are TRBV2 and TRBJ2-3; weak D call: TRBD2 (5 bases). Germline V gene lookup returns CDR1 SNHLY and CDR2 FYNNEI. Trimming took off 7 bases at V and 6 bases at J, with 11 bases between the two ends. The CDR3 is 12 residues long. This chain's CDR3 is CASKAAGDTQYF. In DNA, the CDR3 is TGTGCCAGCAAAGCGGCCGGGGATACGCAGTATTTT.

This chain connects TRBV18 to TRBJ2-7, with TRBD1 matching over 8 bases. The CDR3 totals 15 residues. V shed 2 bases and J 1 base; nucleotides not matched to a gene: 4. Germline lookup yields CDR1 KGHSH and CDR2 LQKENI. The chain's CDR3 is CASSPGGQASYEQYF. CDR3 DNA: TGTGCCAGCTCACCAGGGGGACAGGCTTCCTACGAGCAGTACTTC.

In its sample, this clone was seen once. This chain connects TRBV12-5 to TRBJ2-1, with 9 bases identical to TRBD2. The CDR3 runs to 14 residues. From germline, CDR1 is LGHNT and CDR2 FRNRAP. V lost 1 base and J lost 10; bases outside the gene matches: 5. CDR3 in amino acids: CASGLGTSASEQFF. For the CDR3, the DNA is TGTGCTAGTGGTTTGGGGACTAGCGCTTCGGAGCAGTTCTTC.

The chain joins TRBV5-1 to TRBJ2-2; weak D call: TRBD2 (5 bases). This CDR3 has 15 residues. V lost 0 bases and J lost 0, with 6 bases in between. Per the germline V gene, CDR1 is SGHRS and CDR2 is YFSETQ. The CDR3 DNA is TGCGCCAGCAGCTTGGCGGGATCGAACACCGGGGAGCTGTTTTTT. This gives the protein CASSLAGSNTGELFF. Combining the CDR3 with reference TRBV5-1 and TRBJ2-2 gives the whole variable domain KAGVTQTPRYLIKTRGQQVTLSCSPISGHRSVSWYQQTPGQGLQFLFEYFSETQRNKGNFPGRFSGRQFSNSRSEMNVSTLELGDSALYLCASSLAGSNTGELFFGEGSRLTVL.

The chain recombines TRBV14 with TRBJ2-1, with 10 bases lining up with TRBD1. The V segment lost 3 bases and the J segment 0 bases; nucleotides outside the gene matches: 5. Germline assignment: CDR1 SGHDN and CDR2 FVKESK. CDR3 size: 17 residues. In DNA, the CDR3 is TGTGCCAGCAGCCACAGACAGGGGGCTTCCTCCTACAATGAGCAGTTCTTC. Its protein product is CASSHRQGASSYNEQFF.

In nucleotides, the CDR3 is TGCAGCGTTGTTGACAGGGGAACCTACGAGCAGTACTTC. Its translation is CSVVDRGTYEQYF. The chain carries TRBV29-1 and TRBJ2-7, with 8 positions matching TRBD1. Germline lookup yields CDR1 SQVTM and CDR2 ANQGSEA. Losses at the gene ends were 4 bases for V and 2 bases for J; bases not matched to a gene: 4. The CDR3 has 13 residues.

The chain is built from TRBV5-4 and TRBJ2-5; no definite D call. The CDR3 is 15 residues long. V lost 0 bases, J lost 5 bases, and 14 bases lay in between. The germline CDR1 and CDR2 sequences are SGHNT and YYREEE (reference sequence). The CDR3 nucleotides are TGTGCCAGCAGCTTGGGAGTAGAGCCAAGGGAGACCCAGTACTTC. This encodes CASSLGVEPRETQYF.

The genes are TRBV28 and TRBJ2-5; 7 bases fit TRBD1. The length of the CDR3 is 16 residues. Germline CDR1 reads MDHEN; CDR2 reads SYDVKM. V lost 6 bases to trimming and J lost 4 bases; unmatched junction nucleotides: 14. The CDR3, as DNA: TGTGCCAGCAGCAGGACAGGTTCTTTTTCGAGAGAGACCCAGTACTTC. Protein: CASSRTGSFSRETQYF.

This chain joins TRBV10-3 and TRBJ2-7; 7 bases match TRBD2. Trimming took 11 bases from V and 0 from J; bases not matched to a gene: 4. CDR3 length equals 12 residues. Germline lookup yields CDR1 ENHRY and CDR2 SYGVKD. DNA of the CDR3: TGTGCCTCCTCTAGCGGCTCCTACGAGCAGTACTTC. This sequence encodes CASSSGSYEQYF.